The present TCR beta chain was sequenced within a study of blood T cell repertoires in COVID-19. For the study at large: The origin of the acute and convalescent COVID-19 samples was the United States, Italy and Spain. T cells, B-cell-depleted T cells, or PBMCs provided the cDNA or gDNA that served as material.

Only a few counts were recorded for this clone. Germline V gene data show CDR1 as LNHDA and CDR2 as SQIVND (reference sequence). V shed 4 bases and J 1 base; nucleotides not matched to a gene: 0. The CDR3 spans 14 residues. Original analysis: Estimation of nucleated cell counts relied on the amplification of reference gene primers. TCRdb's copy holds only in-frame clones and misses some; the assay was immunoSEQ multiplex PCR. Clone size and V and J calls were adopted from that table, with D and trimming inferred from the DNA. The repertoire holds roughly 130,000 clones, with around 86% as singletons. The chain is built from TRBV19 and TRBJ2-2, with 7 bases lining up with TRBD2. This sequence was found in a man aged 40-49 years with active or convalescent COVID-19. Sequenced sample: peripheral blood. CDR3 DNA sequence: TGTGCCAGTAGTAGCGGGGGGAACACCGGGGAGCTGTTTTTT. This translates into CASSSGGNTGELFF. Full variable domain (missing parts from reference TRBV19 and TRBJ2-2): DGGITQSPKYLFRKEGQNVTLSCEQNLNHDAMYWYRQDPGQGLRLIYYSQIVNDFQKGDIAEGYSVSREKKESFPLTVTSAQKNPTAFYLCASSSGGNTGELFFGEGSRLTVL.